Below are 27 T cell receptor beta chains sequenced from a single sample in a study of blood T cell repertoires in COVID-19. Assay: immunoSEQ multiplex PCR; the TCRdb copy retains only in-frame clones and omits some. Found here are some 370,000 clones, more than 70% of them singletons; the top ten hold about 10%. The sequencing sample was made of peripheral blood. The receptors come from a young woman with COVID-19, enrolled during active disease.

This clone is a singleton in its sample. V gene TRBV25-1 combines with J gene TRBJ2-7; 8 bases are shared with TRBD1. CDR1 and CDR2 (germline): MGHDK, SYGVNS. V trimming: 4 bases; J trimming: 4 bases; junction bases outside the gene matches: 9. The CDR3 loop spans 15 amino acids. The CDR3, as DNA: TGTGCCAGCAGTGTCACCGGGACAGGTCCGTACGAGCAGTACTTC. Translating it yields CASSVTGTGPYEQYF.

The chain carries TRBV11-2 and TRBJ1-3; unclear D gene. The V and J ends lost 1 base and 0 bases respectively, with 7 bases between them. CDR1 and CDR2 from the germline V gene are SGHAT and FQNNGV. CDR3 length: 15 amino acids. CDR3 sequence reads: CASSLVLSSGNTIYF. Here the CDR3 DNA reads TGTGCCAGCAGCTTAGTTCTAAGCTCTGGAAACACCATATATTTT.

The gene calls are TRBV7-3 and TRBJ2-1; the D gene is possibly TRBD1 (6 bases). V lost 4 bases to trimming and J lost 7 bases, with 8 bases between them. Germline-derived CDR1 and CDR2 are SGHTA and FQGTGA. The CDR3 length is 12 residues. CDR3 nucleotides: TGTGCCAGCAGCTCTCAGGGGAATGAGCAGTTCTTC. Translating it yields CASSSQGNEQFF.

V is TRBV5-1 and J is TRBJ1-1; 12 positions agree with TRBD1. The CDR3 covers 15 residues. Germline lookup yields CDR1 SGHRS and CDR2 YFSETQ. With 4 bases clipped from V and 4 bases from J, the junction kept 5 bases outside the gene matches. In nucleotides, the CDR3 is TGCGCCAGCAGCGGGACAGGGGGCGGAGGCACTGAAGCTTTCTTT. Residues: CASSGTGGGGTEAFF.

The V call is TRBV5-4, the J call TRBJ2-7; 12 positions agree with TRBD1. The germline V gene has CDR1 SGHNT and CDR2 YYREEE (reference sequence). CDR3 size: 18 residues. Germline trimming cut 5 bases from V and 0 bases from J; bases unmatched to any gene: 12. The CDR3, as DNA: TGTGCCAGCAGGTCCGGGACAGGGGGCGACCGGAGCTCCTACGAGCAGTACTTC. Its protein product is CASRSGTGGDRSSYEQYF.

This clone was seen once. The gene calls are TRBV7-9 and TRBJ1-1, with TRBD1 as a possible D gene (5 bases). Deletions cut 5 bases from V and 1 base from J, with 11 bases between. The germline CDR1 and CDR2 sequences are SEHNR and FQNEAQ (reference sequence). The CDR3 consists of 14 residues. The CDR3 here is CASSLWGQNTEAFF. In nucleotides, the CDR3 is TGTGCCAGCAGCCTCTGGGGCCAGAACACTGAAGCTTTCTTT.

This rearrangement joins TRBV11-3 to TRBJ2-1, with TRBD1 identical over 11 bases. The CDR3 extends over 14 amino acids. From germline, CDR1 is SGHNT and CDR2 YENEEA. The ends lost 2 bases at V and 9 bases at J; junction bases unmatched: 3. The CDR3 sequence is CASSLYGQGAEQFF. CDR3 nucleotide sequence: TGTGCCAGCAGCTTATACGGACAGGGGGCTGAGCAGTTCTTC.

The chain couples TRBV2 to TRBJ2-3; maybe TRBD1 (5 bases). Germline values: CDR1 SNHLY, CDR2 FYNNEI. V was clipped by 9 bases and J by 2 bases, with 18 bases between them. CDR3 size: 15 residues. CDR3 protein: CARGDDVEFTDTQYF. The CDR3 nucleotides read TGTGCCAGAGGGGATGACGTAGAGTTCACAGATACGCAGTATTTT.

For the CDR3, the DNA is TGTGCCAGCAACCTCGCAGGGAACACTGAAGCTTTCTTT. Amino acid sequence: CASNLAGNTEAFF. V is TRBV27 and J is TRBJ1-1, with D unclear. Germline CDR1 and CDR2: MNHEY and SMNVEV (reference sequence). The CDR3 length is 13 residues. V was shortened by 7 bases and J by 1 base, with 10 bases between the two germline ends.

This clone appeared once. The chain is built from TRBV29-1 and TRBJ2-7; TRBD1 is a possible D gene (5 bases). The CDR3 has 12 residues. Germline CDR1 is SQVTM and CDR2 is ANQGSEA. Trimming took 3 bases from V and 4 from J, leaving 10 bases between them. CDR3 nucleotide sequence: TGCAGCGTTGAGACAGACCCGTACGAGCAGTACTTC. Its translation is CSVETDPYEQYF.

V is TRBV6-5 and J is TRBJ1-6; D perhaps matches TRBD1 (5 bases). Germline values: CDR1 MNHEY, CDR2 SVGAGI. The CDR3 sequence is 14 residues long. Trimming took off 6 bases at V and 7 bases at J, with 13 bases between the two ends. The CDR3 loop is CASRGSGENSPLHF. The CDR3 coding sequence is TGTGCCAGCAGAGGGTCGGGGGAAAATTCACCCCTCCACTTT.

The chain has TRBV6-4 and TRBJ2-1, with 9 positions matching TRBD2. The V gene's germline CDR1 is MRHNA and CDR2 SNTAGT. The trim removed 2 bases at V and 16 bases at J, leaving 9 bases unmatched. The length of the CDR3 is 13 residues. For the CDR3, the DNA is TGTGCCAGCAGTGACGGGTTAGCGGGAGTTTATTTCTTC. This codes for CASSDGLAGVYFF.

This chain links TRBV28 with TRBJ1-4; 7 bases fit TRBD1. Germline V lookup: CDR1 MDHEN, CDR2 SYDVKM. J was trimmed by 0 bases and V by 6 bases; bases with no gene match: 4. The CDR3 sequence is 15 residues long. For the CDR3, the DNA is TGTGCCAGCAGGGCAGGGGGAGCAACTAATGAAAAACTGTTTTTT. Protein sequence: CASRAGGATNEKLFF.

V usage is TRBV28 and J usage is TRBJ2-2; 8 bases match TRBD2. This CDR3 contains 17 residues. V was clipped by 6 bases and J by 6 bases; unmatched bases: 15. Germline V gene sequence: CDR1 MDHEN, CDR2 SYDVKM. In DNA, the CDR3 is TGTGCCAGCAGCCCGTTCGGCCGGGGGGGTCCCGCCGGGGAGCTGTTTTTT. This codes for CASSPFGRGGPAGELFF. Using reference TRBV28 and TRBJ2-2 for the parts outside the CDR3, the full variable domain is DVKVTQSSRYLVKRTGEKVFLECVQDMDHENMFWYRQDPGLGLRLIYFSYDVKMKEKGDIPEGYSVSREKKERFSLILESASTNQTSMYLCASSPFGRGGPAGELFFGEGSRLTVL.

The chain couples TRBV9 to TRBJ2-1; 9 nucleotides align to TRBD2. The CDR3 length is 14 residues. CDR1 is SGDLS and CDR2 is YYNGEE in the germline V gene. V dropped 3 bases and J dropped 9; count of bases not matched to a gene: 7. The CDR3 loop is CASSGPSGAGEQFF. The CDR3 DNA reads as TGTGCCAGCAGCGGGCCTAGCGGGGCCGGTGAGCAGTTCTTC.

CDR3 sequence: CASSYSPGGLNEQYF. CDR3 nucleotides: TGTGCCAGCAGTTACTCGCCAGGGGGCCTCAACGAGCAGTACTTC. The chain carries TRBV6-5 and TRBJ2-7; 8 positions match TRBD1. The length of the CDR3 is 15 residues. Germline loops: CDR1 MNHEY, CDR2 SVGAGI. The V gene end was trimmed by 0 bases and the J gene end by 5 bases; junction bases not matched to a gene: 6.

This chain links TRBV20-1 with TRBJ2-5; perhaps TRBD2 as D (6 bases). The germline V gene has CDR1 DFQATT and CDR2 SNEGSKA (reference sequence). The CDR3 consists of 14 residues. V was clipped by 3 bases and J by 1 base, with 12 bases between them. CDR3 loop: CSASRGGTQETQYF. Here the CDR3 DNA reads TGCAGTGCTAGTCGGGGCGGGACCCAAGAGACCCAGTACTTC.

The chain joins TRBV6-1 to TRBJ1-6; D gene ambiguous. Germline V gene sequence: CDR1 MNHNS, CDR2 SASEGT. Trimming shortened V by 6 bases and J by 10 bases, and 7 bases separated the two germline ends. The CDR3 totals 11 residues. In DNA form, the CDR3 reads TGTGCCAGCAGGGCCGGGTCACCCCTCCACTTT. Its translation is CASRAGSPLHF.

The CDR3 region has the DNA TGTGCCAGCAGTAAACCGCGGGACAGGGGGCCGTTGGATGGCTACACCTTC. This sequence encodes CASSKPRDRGPLDGYTF. V usage is TRBV6-2 or TRBV6-3 and J usage is TRBJ1-2; TRBD1 matches 12 bases. This CDR3 has 17 residues. The germline V gene encodes CDR1 MNHEY and CDR2 SVGEGT. With V trimmed by 5 bases and J by 6 bases, 13 bases remained unmatched.

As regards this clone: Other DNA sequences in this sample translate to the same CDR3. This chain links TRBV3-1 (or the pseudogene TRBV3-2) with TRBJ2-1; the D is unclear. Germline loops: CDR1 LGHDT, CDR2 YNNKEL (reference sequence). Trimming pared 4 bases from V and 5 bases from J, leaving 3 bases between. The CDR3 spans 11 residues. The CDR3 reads CASSLNNEQFF. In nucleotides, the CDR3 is TGTGCCAGCAGCCTTAACAATGAGCAGTTCTTC.

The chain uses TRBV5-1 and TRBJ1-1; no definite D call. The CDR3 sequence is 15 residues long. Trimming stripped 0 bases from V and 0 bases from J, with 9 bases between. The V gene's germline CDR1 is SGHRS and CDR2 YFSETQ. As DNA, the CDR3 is TGCGCCAGCAGCTTGGTGTCAGGCATGAACACTGAAGCTTTCTTT. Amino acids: CASSLVSGMNTEAFF.

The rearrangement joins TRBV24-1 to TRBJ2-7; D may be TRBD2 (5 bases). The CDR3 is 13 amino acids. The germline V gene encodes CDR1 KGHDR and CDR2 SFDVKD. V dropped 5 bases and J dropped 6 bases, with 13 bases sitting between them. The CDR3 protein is CATSGRESREQYF. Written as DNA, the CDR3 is TGTGCCACCAGTGGAAGGGAGTCTCGCGAGCAGTACTTC.

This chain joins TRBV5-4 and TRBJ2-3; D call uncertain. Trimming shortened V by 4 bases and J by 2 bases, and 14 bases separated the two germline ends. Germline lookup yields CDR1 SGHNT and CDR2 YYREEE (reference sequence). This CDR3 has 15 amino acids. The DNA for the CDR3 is TGTGCCAGCAGCCAGCGAGTGTCTGCCACAGATACGCAGTATTTT. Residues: CASSQRVSATDTQYF.

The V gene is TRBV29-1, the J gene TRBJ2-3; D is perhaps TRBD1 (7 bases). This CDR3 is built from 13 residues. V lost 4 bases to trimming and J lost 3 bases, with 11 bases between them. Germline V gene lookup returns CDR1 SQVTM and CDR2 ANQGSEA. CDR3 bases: TGCAGCGTTGGTCAGGGGGGAACAGATACGCAGTATTTT. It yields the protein CSVGQGGTDTQYF.

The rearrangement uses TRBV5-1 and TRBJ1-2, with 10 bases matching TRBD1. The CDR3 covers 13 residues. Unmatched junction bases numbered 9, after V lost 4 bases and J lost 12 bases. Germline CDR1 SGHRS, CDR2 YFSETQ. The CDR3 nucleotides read TGCGCCAGCAGCACCGGGACAGGGGATTTGGACACCTTC. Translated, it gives CASSTGTGDLDTF.

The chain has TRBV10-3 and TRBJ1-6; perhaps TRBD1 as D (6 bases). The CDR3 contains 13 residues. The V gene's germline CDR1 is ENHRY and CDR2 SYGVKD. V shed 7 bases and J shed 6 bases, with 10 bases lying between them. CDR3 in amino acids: CAIMRGPNSPLHF. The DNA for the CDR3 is TGTGCCATCATGCGGGGGCCTAATTCACCCCTCCACTTT.

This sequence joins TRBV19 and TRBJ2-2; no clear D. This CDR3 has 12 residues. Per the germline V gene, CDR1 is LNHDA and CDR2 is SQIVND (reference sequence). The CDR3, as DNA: TGTGCTGAGACCAGGTCACGAGGGGAGCTGTTTTTT. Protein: CAETRSRGELFF.